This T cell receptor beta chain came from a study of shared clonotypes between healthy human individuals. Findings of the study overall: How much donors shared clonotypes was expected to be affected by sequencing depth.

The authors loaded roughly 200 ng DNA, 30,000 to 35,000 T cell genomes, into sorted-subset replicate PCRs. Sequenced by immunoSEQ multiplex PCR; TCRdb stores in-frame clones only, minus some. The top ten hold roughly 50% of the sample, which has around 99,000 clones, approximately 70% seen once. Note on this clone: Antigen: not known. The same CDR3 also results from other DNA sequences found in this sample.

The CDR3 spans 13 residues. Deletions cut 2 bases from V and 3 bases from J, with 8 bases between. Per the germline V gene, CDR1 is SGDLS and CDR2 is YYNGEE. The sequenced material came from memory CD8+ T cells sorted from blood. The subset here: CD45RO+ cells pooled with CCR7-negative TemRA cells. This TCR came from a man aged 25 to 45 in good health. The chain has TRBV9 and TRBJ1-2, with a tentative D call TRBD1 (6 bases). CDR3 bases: TGTGCCAGCAGCGTTGGGGGCGACTATGGCTACACCTTC. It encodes CASSVGGDYGYTF. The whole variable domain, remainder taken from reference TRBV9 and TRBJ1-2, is DSGVTQTPKHLITATGQRVTLRCSPRSGDLSVYWYQQSLDQGLQFLIQYYNGEERAKGNILERFSAQQFPDLHSELNLSSLELGDSALYFCASSVGGDYGYTFGSGTRLTVV.